This TCR beta chain was captured by sequencing in a study of cytomegalovirus exposure and HLA in healthy donors. The wider study: Unique TCR beta sequences numbering fewer than 130 million came from approximately 180 million T cells in an earlier analysis.

PCR amplification relied on 60 Vbeta primers (plus 13 Jbeta primers). Profiled with immunoSEQ multiplex PCR; TCRdb holds only in-frame clones, not every one. This repertoire shows 150,000 or so clones, approximately 79% found once; its top ten account for 6.5% to 7%. This clone was detected only a few times. Its antigen remains unidentified. Trimming removed 4 bases from V and 5 bases from J, with 11 bases in between. From germline, CDR1 is MNHEY and CDR2 SVGAGI. This CDR3 spans 13 amino acids. Study-wide results and caveats: Associated with cytomegalovirus, according to the listing, were some 180 TCR beta chains. Fewer N-insertions (relative to the roughly 670-donor mean) were reportedly seen in an Asian-associated ancestry cluster in a later analysis.

The chain couples TRBV6-5 to TRBJ1-2, with D tentatively TRBD1 (5 bases). The sample taken for sequencing was PBMCs. The clonotype was recovered from a woman aged 40 to 50 in good health and CMV-seropositive. Here the CDR3 reads CASSFKEGYGYTF. CDR3 sequence (DNA): TGTGCCAGCAGTTTCAAGGAGGGGTATGGCTACACCTTC.